This entry lists 7 T cell receptor beta chains sequenced from one sample in a study of blood T cell repertoires in COVID-19. Data came from immunoSEQ multiplex PCR; TCRdb stores just in-frame clones and leaves some out. The table has 130,000 to 150,000 clones, less than 90% seen once. The sample consisted of PBMCs or T cells enriched from blood (not recorded which). The source is a man between 40 and 49 years old with acute COVID-19.

This chain connects TRBV24-1 to TRBJ2-1; 8 bases fit TRBD2. Germline CDR1 is KGHDR and CDR2 is SFDVKD. The trim removed 5 bases at V and 0 bases at J, leaving 5 bases unmatched. The CDR3 has 16 residues. The CDR3 nucleotides read TGTGCCACCAGTGGGACGACTAGCGTCTCCTACAATGAGCAGTTCTTC. It translates to CATSGTTSVSYNEQFF.

The chain is built from TRBV30 and TRBJ2-3; D is perhaps TRBD2 (6 bases). V was cut by 2 bases and J by 3 bases, with 12 bases left in between. The CDR3 consists of 14 residues. In germline, CDR1 is GTSNPN, CDR2 SVGIG (reference sequence). Here the CDR3 DNA reads TGTGCCTGGAGTCGAGGGCGGGGAACAGATACGCAGTATTTT. Translating gives CAWSRGRGTDTQYF. The variable domain in full, completed from reference TRBV30 and TRBJ2-3, reads SQTIHQWPATLVQPVGSPLSLECTVEGTSNPNLYWYRQAAGRGLQLLFYSVGIGQISSEVPQNLSASRPQDRQFILSSKKLLLSDSGFYLCAWSRGRGTDTQYFGPGTRLTVL.

This clone was seen a single time. The genes are TRBV25-1 and TRBJ2-2; a weak D match, TRBD2 (7 bases). Trimming cost V 5 bases and J 3 bases, with 19 bases left between them. From germline, CDR1 is MGHDK and CDR2 SYGVNS. The CDR3 covers 17 residues. The CDR3 loop is CASSPPPGGDHTGELFF. The DNA for the CDR3 is TGTGCCAGCAGTCCCCCTCCGGGGGGCGACCACACCGGGGAGCTGTTTTTT.

The chain links TRBV13 to TRBJ2-1; perhaps TRBD1 as D (5 bases). Trimming shortened V by 0 bases and J by 7 bases, and 13 bases separated the two germline ends. The germline V gene has CDR1 PRHDT and CDR2 FYEKMQ (reference sequence). This CDR3 contains 15 residues. CDR3 in DNA: TGTGCCAGCAGCTTAGGTATTAGGGGCAGGAATGAGCAGTTCTTC. This gives the protein CASSLGIRGRNEQFF. Full variable domain (outside the CDR3, taken from reference TRBV13 and TRBJ2-1): AAGVIQSPRHLIKEKRETATLKCYPIPRHDTVYWYQQGPGQDPQFLISFYEKMQSDKGSIPDRFSAQQFSDYHSELNMSSLELGDSALYFCASSLGIRGRNEQFFGPGTRLTVL.

The rearrangement links TRBV4-2 to TRBJ2-3; TRBD2 agrees at 14 bases. The V and J ends lost 1 base and 4 bases, in that order; junction bases with no gene match: 10. Per the germline V gene, CDR1 is LGHNA and CDR2 is YNFKEQ. The CDR3 is 19 residues long. The CDR3 DNA reads as TGTGCCAGCAGCCAAGGGGGGACTAGCGGGGGTGTATTTTCAGATACGCAGTATTTT. It is translated as CASSQGGTSGGVFSDTQYF.

The chain combines TRBV24-1 with TRBJ2-5; the D gene is possibly TRBD2 (5 bases). This CDR3 comprises 15 residues. Trimming stripped 2 bases from V and 0 bases from J, with 9 bases between. Per germline, CDR1 KGHDR and CDR2 SFDVKD. CDR3 loop: CATSDWKRYQETQYF. For the CDR3, the DNA is TGTGCCACCAGTGATTGGAAGCGGTACCAAGAGACCCAGTACTTC.

CDR3 in amino acids: CAWSVTRGPQHF. As DNA, the CDR3 is TGTGCCTGGAGTGTAACAAGAGGACCCCAGCATTTT. The chain has TRBV30 and TRBJ1-5; D unresolved. Germline values: CDR1 GTSNPN, CDR2 SVGIG (reference sequence). The V gene lost 0 bases and the J gene lost 10 bases, with 10 bases spanning the gap. The CDR3 runs to 12 residues.